This is a list of T cell receptor beta chains from one sample in a study of T-cell memory formation after mild COVID-19. MiXCR, run by TCRdb on the 5' RACE reads, gives a single entry per CDR3 protein. The table lists 280,000 or so distinct CDR3 sequences, roughly 8% of them singletons, with 20% to 25% in the top ten. The sample comprised PBMCs or a T cell subset sorted from them (not recorded which). Source of these receptors: a man aged 18 to 30 who had mild COVID-19 (a few samples of this study predate the infection). Cell type and time point are not known. Each CDR3 is given with its conserved first and last residue. D genes are given only for firm matches. A clone size is listed for some rows: how often the clone was seen (once, few, many), or a class if it is expanded.

V gene	D gene	clone size	CDR3 length	J gene	CDR3 protein	CDR3 DNA
TRBV4-1	NA	many	16	TRBJ2-7	CASSQGFRTRSYEQYF	TGCGCCAGCAGCCAAGGTTTTCGAACCCGCTCCTACGAGCAGTACTTC
TRBV6-1	TRBD2	NA	17	TRBJ2-7	CASSEAHTSGAYYEQYF	TGTGCCAGCAGTGAAGCCCATACTAGCGGGGCTTACTACGAGCAGTACTTC
TRBV3-1	NA	many	14	TRBJ1-1	CASGPRGWRTEAFF	TGTGCCAGCGGCCCCCGGGGGTGGAGGACTGAAGCTTTCTTT
TRBV5-1	NA	many	14	TRBJ1-5	CASSSGQPNQPQHF	TGCGCCAGCAGCTCCGGACAGCCCAATCAGCCCCAGCATTTT
TRBV5-6	NA	many	17	TRBJ1-5	CASSLGQGREINQPQHF	TGTGCCAGCAGCTTAGGACAAGGCAGGGAGATTAATCAGCCCCAGCATTTT
TRBV12-3/TRBV12-4	NA	NA	14	TRBJ2-5	CASKWDPRGETQYF	TGTGCCAGCAAGTGGGACCCGAGAGGAGAGACCCAGTACTTC
TRBV4-1	NA	many	15	TRBJ1-5	CASSPFLRDPRPQHF	TGCGCCAGCAGCCCATTCCTCCGTGACCCTAGGCCCCAGCATTTT
TRBV19	TRBD1	NA	17	TRBJ1-1	CASLLYSTDRQNTEAFF	TGTGCCAGCCTCTTATACTCTACGGACAGGCAGAACACTGAAGCTTTCTTT
TRBV5-1	TRBD2	many	15	TRBJ2-5	CASSLTSGGAGTQYF	TGCGCCAGCAGTTTGACTAGCGGGGGGGCAGGGACCCAGTACTTC
TRBV3-1	NA	few	15	TRBJ2-5	CASSQVPWIQETQYF	TGTGCCAGCAGCCAAGTCCCTTGGATCCAAGAGACCCAGTACTTC
TRBV9	TRBD1	NA	15	TRBJ2-1	CASSDTGTVDNEQFF	TGTGCCAGCAGCGACACAGGGACAGTGGACAATGAGCAGTTCTTC
TRBV7-2	NA	few	13	TRBJ1-1	CASSLTATLEAFF	TGTGCCAGCAGCTTGACAGCCACCCTCGAAGCTTTCTTT
TRBV5-5	NA	many	14	TRBJ2-5	CASSSPNREETQYF	TGTGCCAGCAGCTCCCCTAACAGGGAAGAGACCCAGTACTTC
TRBV12-3/TRBV12-4	TRBD1	many	16	TRBJ2-1	CASSFLGQGGYNEQFF	TGTGCCAGCAGTTTCCTGGGACAGGGCGGCTACAATGAGCAGTTCTTC
TRBV7-7	NA	few	14	TRBJ2-1	CASSPPGDKAEQFF	TGTGCCAGCAGCCCCCCCGGGGACAAAGCTGAGCAGTTCTTC
TRBV4-1	NA	NA	14	TRBJ1-2	CASSPTGAYYGYTF	TGCGCCAGCAGCCCGACAGGCGCATATTATGGCTACACCTTC
TRBV19	NA	NA	14	TRBJ1-2	CASSNRDLHYGYTF	TGTGCCAGTAGTAACCGGGACCTACACTATGGCTACACCTTC
TRBV6-1	NA	NA	18	TRBJ1-4	CASSWDFRSSAFNEKLFF	TGTGCCAGCAGTTGGGATTTTCGTTCGTCCGCCTTTAATGAAAAACTGTTTTTT
TRBV19	NA	NA	14	TRBJ2-1	CASNNRGGLDEQFF	TGTGCCAGTAACAACAGGGGGGGCTTGGATGAGCAGTTCTTC
TRBV5-1	NA	many	12	TRBJ2-3	CASSLVHGVQYF	TGCGCCAGCAGCTTGGTCCACGGGGTACAGTATTTT
TRBV19	NA	NA	14	TRBJ1-1	CASSRITRGTEAFF	TGTGCCAGTAGCAGGATCACCCGGGGCACTGAAGCTTTCTTT
TRBV12-3/TRBV12-4	NA	many	15	TRBJ2-4	CASSLWVLAKNIQYF	TGTGCCAGCAGTTTATGGGTACTAGCCAAAAACATTCAGTACTTC
TRBV12-3/TRBV12-4	NA	few	14	TRBJ1-1	CASSNRGSGDEAFF	TGTGCCAGCAGTAATAGAGGGAGCGGGGATGAAGCTTTCTTT
TRBV5-1	TRBD1	few	14	TRBJ1-4	CATRQGVTNEKLFF	TGCGCCACCCGACAGGGGGTCACTAATGAAAAACTGTTTTTT
TRBV20-1	TRBD1	NA	14	TRBJ2-5	CSARGDRGRETQYF	TGCAGTGCTAGGGGGGACAGGGGGCGGGAGACCCAGTACTTC
TRBV11-3	TRBD2	NA	16	TRBJ2-1	CASSLGGTSGGHEQFF	TGTGCCAGCAGCTTAGGTGGGACTAGCGGGGGCCATGAGCAGTTCTTC
TRBV27	NA	NA	13	TRBJ1-1	CASTHQGGAEAFF	TGTGCCAGCACCCATCAAGGGGGTGCTGAAGCTTTCTTT
TRBV10-3	TRBD2	few	14	TRBJ2-7	CAISGLAGSYEQYF	TGTGCCATCAGCGGACTAGCGGGGTCCTACGAGCAGTACTTC
TRBV5-1	NA	many	13	TRBJ1-4	CASSLGGDEKLFF	TGCGCCAGCAGCTTGGGGGGGGATGAAAAACTGTTTTTT
TRBV7-9	NA	many	13	TRBJ2-5	CASSLEATETQYF	TGTGCCAGCAGCTTAGAGGCTACGGAGACCCAGTACTTC
TRBV6-6	NA	few	16	TRBJ1-5	CASRRDKGTQGQPQHF	TGTGCCAGCAGAAGAGATAAAGGGACACAAGGTCAGCCCCAGCATTTT
TRBV6-5	NA	few	15	TRBJ2-5	CASSYYKGVRETQYF	TGTGCCAGCAGTTACTACAAGGGGGTCCGGGAGACCCAGTACTTC
TRBV6-2/TRBV6-3	NA	few	13	TRBJ2-7	CASKVGEAYEQYF	TGTGCCAGCAAGGTCGGGGAGGCCTACGAGCAGTACTTC
TRBV5-1	NA	many	15	TRBJ1-1	CASSFMPGGNTEAFF	TGCGCCAGCAGCTTTATGCCTGGGGGGAACACTGAAGCTTTCTTT
TRBV5-1	TRBD1	many	16	TRBJ2-2	CASTLDRGPNTGELFF	TGCGCCAGCACCCTGGACAGGGGGCCGAACACCGGGGAGCTGTTTTTT
TRBV27	TRBD2	few	14	TRBJ2-2	CASKLAENTGELFF	TGTGCCAGCAAGCTAGCGGAGAACACCGGGGAGCTGTTTTTT
TRBV18	NA	few	17	TRBJ1-2	CASSPGTGNFGHYGYTF	TGTGCCAGCTCACCAGGAACAGGGAATTTCGGTCACTATGGCTACACCTTC
TRBV5-1	NA	NA	16	TRBJ2-5	CASSLEGRLGQETQYF	TGCGCCAGCAGCTTGGAGGGCAGGCTTGGCCAAGAGACCCAGTACTTC
TRBV19	NA	NA	12	TRBJ1-2	CASGLFAKGYTF	TGTGCCAGTGGACTTTTCGCCAAGGGCTACACCTTC
TRBV6-5	TRBD2	NA	16	TRBJ2-3	CASSSSGGRTTDTQYF	TGTGCCAGCAGTTCCAGCGGGGGGCGAACCACAGATACGCAGTATTTT
TRBV5-1	TRBD1	NA	16	TRBJ2-4	CASSPGTGLAKNIQYF	TGCGCCAGCAGCCCCGGGACAGGGTTAGCCAAAAACATTCAGTACTTC
TRBV20-1	TRBD1	few	15	TRBJ2-2	CSARDYYRGSGELFF	TGCAGTGCTAGAGATTATTACAGGGGGTCCGGGGAGCTGTTTTTT